This T cell receptor beta chain was recovered during a study of blood T cells in healthy people across ages. Study overall: Template switching caught about one barcoded beta molecule for each two T cells.

It was with a sample-barcoded 5' primer and a J-beta primer mix that a second PCR of roughly 7 to 12 cycles was run. TCRdb processed the 5' RACE reads anew with MiXCR; each CDR3 protein has one entry. The sample has fewer than 2 million distinct CDR3 sequences, 30% to 40% seen once. CDR1 is LNHNV and CDR2 is YYDKDF in the germline V gene (reference sequence). The CDR3 consists of 16 residues. V lost 0 bases and J lost 6; bases outside the gene matches: 9. This clonotype was counted only a few times. The sequencing sample was made of blood. The source of this sequence is a human donor in good health. This chain connects TRBV15 to TRBJ2-3; 7 nucleotides match TRBD2. CDR3 region: CATSREGGLAADTQYF. DNA of the CDR3: TGTGCCACCAGCAGAGAGGGAGGGCTAGCGGCCGATACGCAGTATTTT.